These T cell receptor beta chains were read from a single sample in a study of CD8 T cells in Susac syndrome. Using its own MiXCR run on the immunoSEQ multiplex PCR reads, TCRdb lists one record per CDR3 protein. The sample yields 300,000 to 350,000 distinct CDR3 sequences, just over 90% seen once. The sequenced material came from CD4+ T cells from PBMCs. These receptors all stem from a human donor with multiple sclerosis. Each CDR3 is given with its conserved first and last residue. The D gene is left open where the match is weak. The size field is filled for only some rows; it gives once, few, many or a size class.

V	size	D	J	CDR3	DNA
TRBV7-3	few	NA	TRBJ2-5	CASSPDRGETQYF	TGTGCCAGCAGCCCCGATCGCGGAGAGACCCAGTACTTC
TRBV5-1	NA	NA	TRBJ2-5	CASSSRPLGEETQYF	TGCGCCAGCAGCTCCCGACCGCTGGGTGAAGAGACCCAGTACTTC
TRBV5-6	NA	TRBD2	TRBJ2-5	CASIAGNSLGRETQYF	TGTGCCAGCATCGCGGGGAACTCACTCGGGAGGGAGACCCAGTACTTC
TRBV7-6	NA	NA	TRBJ2-3	CASSSLFFTDTQYF	TGTGCCAGCAGCTCCTTATTCTTCACAGATACGCAGTATTTT
TRBV5-4	NA	TRBD1	TRBJ1-2	CASSLGDRANYGYTF	TGTGCCAGCAGCTTGGGGGACAGAGCTAACTATGGCTACACCTTC
TRBV7-3	NA	NA	TRBJ2-1	CASSLLGVVGEQFF	TGTGCCAGCAGCTTATTAGGGGTAGTAGGTGAGCAGTTCTTC
TRBV7-3	once	NA	TRBJ1-1	CASSRGEDEAFF	TGTGCCAGCAGCCGAGGGGAAGATGAAGCTTTCTTT
TRBV12-3/TRBV12-4	NA	TRBD1	TRBJ2-7	CASSLDRGPYEQYF	TGTGCCAGCAGTTTAGACAGGGGCCCCTACGAGCAGTACTTC
TRBV4-3	NA	NA	TRBJ2-1	CANASTGLAGNEQFF	TGCGCCAACGCAAGCACAGGGCTAGCAGGCAATGAGCAGTTCTTC
TRBV5-4	NA	TRBD1	TRBJ1-2	CASSFDREVVGYTF	TGTGCCAGCAGTTTTGACAGGGAGGTGGTTGGCTACACCTTC
TRBV7-9	once	TRBD1	TRBJ2-1	CASSRPRQGDEQFF	TGTGCCAGCAGCCGTCCTCGACAGGGCGATGAGCAGTTCTTC
TRBV15	NA	NA	TRBJ2-1	CATSRDLYNLGQGTYNEQFF	TGTGCCACCAGCAGAGATCTTTACAATTTAGGACAAGGGACCTACAATGAGCAGTTCTTC
TRBV5-1	NA	NA	TRBJ2-7	CASSFTRDTSGEQYF	TGCGCCAGCAGCTTCACCCGGGACACTTCTGGGGAGCAGTACTTC
TRBV12-3/TRBV12-4	NA	TRBD2	TRBJ2-7	CASSSTLLAGGPGEQYF	TGTGCCAGCAGTTCGACTCTTCTAGCGGGAGGGCCGGGGGAGCAGTACTTC
TRBV30	NA	TRBD1	TRBJ1-3	CAWDRDYSGNTIYF	TGTGCCTGGGACAGGGATTACTCTGGAAACACCATATATTTT
TRBV10-3	NA	TRBD2	TRBJ2-5	CAISDTGGRDETQYF	TGTGCCATCAGTGATACAGGCGGGAGAGATGAGACCCAGTACTTC
TRBV7-2	NA	NA	TRBJ2-3	CASSLQGTLRSGDTQYF	TGTGCCAGCAGCTTACAGGGTACCCTCAGGAGTGGAGATACGCAGTATTTT
TRBV7-9	once	NA	TRBJ2-3	CASSQGSDTQYF	TGTGCCAGCAGCCAGGGTAGCGATACGCAGTATTTT
TRBV6-5	NA	NA	TRBJ2-3	CASSFQSVTDTQYF	TGTGCCAGCAGTTTCCAAAGCGTAACAGATACGCAGTATTTT
TRBV9	NA	NA	TRBJ2-1	CASSALLRNYNEQFF	TGTGCCAGCAGCGCCCTTCTGCGGAATTACAATGAGCAGTTCTTC
TRBV18	NA	TRBD2	TRBJ2-1	CASSPLVSAGGPNEQFF	TGTGCCAGCTCACCATTGGTCTCCGCGGGAGGGCCCAATGAGCAGTTCTTC
TRBV30	NA	TRBD1	TRBJ1-5	CAWSEQGDQPQHF	TGTGCCTGGAGTGAACAGGGGGATCAGCCCCAGCATTTT
TRBV20-1	NA	NA	TRBJ1-1	CSARPGHPNTEAFF	TGCAGTGCTAGACCGGGACATCCCAACACTGAAGCTTTCTTT
TRBV20-1	NA	NA	TRBJ1-1	CSADNGVRAFF	TGCAGTGCTGATAATGGGGTCCGAGCTTTCTTT
TRBV7-3	NA	NA	TRBJ2-2	CASSPRAGNTGELFF	TGTGCCAGCAGCCCGAGAGCGGGGAACACCGGGGAGCTGTTTTTT
TRBV19	NA	NA	TRBJ2-1	CASSIQGFYNEQFF	TGTGCCAGTAGTATACAGGGTTTCTACAATGAGCAGTTCTTC
TRBV23-1	once	NA	TRBJ1-1	CASSQSLRGLMNTEAFF	TGCGCCAGCAGTCAATCTTTGAGGGGCCTAATGAACACTGAAGCTTTCTTT
TRBV19	NA	TRBD1	TRBJ1-1	CASSIVQGYTEAFF	TGTGCCAGTAGTATAGTACAGGGGTACACTGAAGCTTTCTTT
TRBV4-1	NA	TRBD2	TRBJ2-1	CASRQGISGGWPYNEQFF	TGCGCCAGCAGGCAGGGGATTAGCGGGGGCTGGCCCTACAATGAGCAGTTCTTC
TRBV20-1	NA	TRBD2	TRBJ2-5	CSANLIAGGETQYF	TGCAGTGCTAACCTTATAGCGGGAGGAGAGACCCAGTACTTC
TRBV5-1	NA	TRBD1	TRBJ2-7	CASSLEGTGSEQYF	TGCGCCAGCAGCTTGGAAGGGACAGGGTCCGAGCAGTACTTC
TRBV18	NA	TRBD1	TRBJ2-7	CASSPGQQGISYEQYF	TGTGCCAGCTCACCAGGGCAACAGGGGATCTCCTACGAGCAGTACTTC
TRBV29-1	NA	NA	TRBJ2-7	CSVDKGGAGEQYF	TGCAGCGTTGATAAGGGCGGGGCGGGGGAGCAGTACTTC
TRBV12-3/TRBV12-4	NA	NA	TRBJ2-1	CASSFGNEQFF	TGTGCCAGCAGTTTTGGCAATGAGCAGTTCTTC
TRBV7-2	NA	TRBD2	TRBJ2-1	CASRQRGGGVNEQFF	TGTGCCAGCAGGCAGCGGGGGGGCGGCGTAAATGAGCAGTTCTTC
TRBV19	NA	TRBD1	TRBJ1-1	CASSIGQGVGEAFF	TGTGCCAGTAGTATAGGGCAGGGGGTTGGTGAAGCCTTCTTT
TRBV7-2	NA	NA	TRBJ2-1	CASSLPPNEQFF	TGTGCCAGCAGCTTACCGCCCAATGAGCAGTTCTTC
TRBV18	once	NA	TRBJ1-3	CASSPRDNTIYF	TGTGCCAGCTCACCACGTGATAACACCATATATTTT
TRBV7-2	NA	TRBD2	TRBJ2-1	CASSFSGGNEQFF	TGTGCCAGCAGCTTCTCGGGGGGCAATGAGCAGTTCTTC
TRBV11-1	NA	NA	TRBJ2-7	CASSRLLGEQYF	TGTGCCAGCAGTCGTCTTCTGGGGGAGCAGTACTTC
TRBV5-1	NA	TRBD1	TRBJ1-3	CASSSQGDGNTIYF	TGCGCCAGCAGCTCCCAGGGGGACGGAAACACCATATATTTT
TRBV19	NA	NA	TRBJ2-7	CASSTSRDYEQYF	TGTGCCAGTAGCACTTCCAGGGACTACGAGCAGTACTTC
TRBV7-2	NA	NA	TRBJ1-1	CASSGRGGTLEAFF	TGTGCCAGCAGCGGTCGGGGTGGGACACTTGAAGCTTTCTTT
TRBV5-1	NA	NA	TRBJ2-3	CASRTGYRTDTQYF	TGCGCCAGCAGGACAGGATACCGCACAGATACGCAGTATTTT
TRBV20-1	NA	TRBD1	TRBJ1-4	CSARRPTGKEKLFF	TGCAGTGCTAGGCGCCCGACAGGGAAAGAAAAACTGTTTTTT
TRBV5-4	NA	NA	TRBJ2-5	CASSRGGNERLRMETQYF	TGTGCCAGCAGCAGGGGGGGGAACGAACGTCTACGAATGGAGACCCAGTACTTC
TRBV7-2	NA	NA	TRBJ2-7	CASSLAATAYEQYF	TGTGCCAGCAGCTTAGCCGCGACAGCCTACGAGCAGTACTTC
TRBV5-1	NA	NA	TRBJ2-2	CASSLKATNTGELFF	TGCGCCAGCAGCTTGAAGGCGACGAACACCGGGGAGCTGTTTTTT